The 9 T cell receptor beta chains below come from one sample, sequenced in a study of blood T cell repertoires in COVID-19. Libraries were prepared by immunoSEQ multiplex PCR; TCRdb keeps only in-frame clonotypes and omits some of them. The table has over 200,000 clones, 75% to 90% seen once. The sample taken for sequencing was peripheral blood. These receptor sequences come from a human donor in a cohort sampled during active COVID-19.

V usage is TRBV6-5 and J usage is TRBJ2-1, with 13 positions matching TRBD2. The germline gives CDR1 MNHEY, CDR2 SVGAGI. J lost 7 bases, V lost 6 bases, and 6 bases had no gene match. The CDR3 extends over 15 amino acids. Here the CDR3 reads CASRSRTSGSNEQFF. Here the CDR3 DNA reads TGTGCCAGCAGGTCACGGACTAGCGGGAGTAATGAGCAGTTCTTC.

This clone was seen many times. This chain connects TRBV5-1 to TRBJ1-1, with 9 bases fitting TRBD1. The CDR3 has 15 amino acids. V dropped 4 bases and J dropped 4; count of bases not matched to a gene: 8. Germline loops: CDR1 SGHRS, CDR2 YFSETQ. The CDR3 spells CASSPWTGVGTEAFF. The DNA of the CDR3 is TGCGCCAGCAGCCCCTGGACAGGGGTGGGCACTGAAGCTTTCTTT.

In this sample, this clone turned up once. CDR3: CAWSGRTMSNQPQHF. The DNA for the CDR3 is TGTGCCTGGAGTGGACGGACAATGAGCAATCAGCCCCAGCATTTT. The gene calls are TRBV30 and TRBJ1-5; maybe TRBD1 (5 bases). Looked up from germline, CDR1 is GTSNPN and CDR2 is SVGIG (reference sequence). The CDR3 consists of 15 residues. V was clipped by 1 base and J by 1 base, with 11 bases between them. Variable domain in full (rest from reference TRBV30 and TRBJ1-5): SQTIHQWPATLVQPVGSPLSLECTVEGTSNPNLYWYRQAAGRGLQLLFYSVGIGQISSEVPQNLSASRPQDRQFILSSKKLLLSDSGFYLCAWSGRTMSNQPQHFGDGTRLSIL.

This chain uses TRBV5-1 with TRBJ2-3, with 10 bases aligning to TRBD2. CDR3 length equals 16 residues. Germline values: CDR1 SGHRS, CDR2 YFSETQ. V lost 2 bases to trimming and J lost 0 bases; unmatched junction nucleotides: 3. The CDR3 sequence: CASSFPAGGSTDTQYF. The DNA for the CDR3 is TGCGCCAGCAGCTTTCCAGCGGGAGGGAGCACAGATACGCAGTATTTT.

The chain employs TRBV19 and TRBJ2-7; 7 bases align to TRBD1. V was pared by 6 bases and J by 6 bases, with 5 bases of the junction left unmatched. CDR1 and CDR2 from the germline V gene are LNHDA and SQIVND (reference sequence). The CDR3 runs to 12 residues. CDR3 sequence (DNA): TGTGCCAGTAGCTGGACAGGTCGCGAGCAGTACTTC. This gives the protein CASSWTGREQYF.

This rearrangement joins TRBV18 to TRBJ2-2; no definite D call. This CDR3 is 18 amino acids long. Germline-derived CDR1 and CDR2 are KGHSH and LQKENI. Trimming took off 2 bases at V and 6 bases at J, with 22 bases between the two ends. This CDR3 reads CASSPFRVAPPQPGELFF. CDR3 bases: TGTGCCAGCTCACCATTCCGGGTCGCACCGCCCCAGCCCGGGGAGCTGTTTTTT.

V and J are TRBV7-9 and TRBJ1-1; D ambiguous. This CDR3 is 18 amino acids long. The V gene lost 1 base and the J gene lost 1 base, with 19 bases spanning the gap. Germline-derived CDR1 and CDR2 are SEHNR and FQNEAQ (reference sequence). The CDR3: CASSLVYGEEWTNTEAFF. DNA of the CDR3: TGTGCCAGCAGCTTAGTTTACGGGGAGGAGTGGACGAACACTGAAGCTTTCTTT.

The chain couples TRBV7-8 to TRBJ2-1, with TRBD2 matching over 9 bases. CDR1 is SGHVS and CDR2 is FQNEAQ in the germline V gene. The ends lost 5 bases at V and 3 bases at J; junction bases unmatched: 5. The CDR3 length is 15 residues. CDR3 in amino acids: CASSLSGRGYNEQFF. The CDR3 DNA reads TGTGCCAGCAGCCTTAGCGGGAGAGGCTACAATGAGCAGTTCTTC.

The chain combines TRBV28 with TRBJ1-4; perhaps TRBD1 as D (5 bases). CDR1 is MDHEN, CDR2 SYDVKM, per germline. The CDR3 length is 16 residues. V shed 5 bases and J shed 4 bases, with 17 bases lying between them. CDR3 DNA: TGTGCCAGCAGTATTAGTGGGGCAGGGTTTAATGAAAAACTGTTTTTT. Protein sequence: CASSISGAGFNEKLFF.